One TCR beta chain is described in this entry. What it recognizes is unknown. They built TCR cDNA with 5'RACE template switching, a step that put in a universal primer site and UMIs. MiXCR, applied by TCRdb to the 5' RACE reads, yields one record per CDR3 protein. The sample has hundreds of thousands of distinct CDR3 sequences, 13% seen once. V shed 7 bases and J shed 6 bases, with 21 bases lying between them. The CDR3 has 15 amino acids. Germline CDR1 reads LNHDA; CDR2 reads SQIVND (reference sequence). The data originate from a study of T cells after yellow fever vaccination. Study-level points and caveats: Once the booster was given, most primary-vaccination clones reappeared, at approximately 97% for CD4 and approximately 88% for CD8. Contamination by abundant bulk-population clonotypes could be present in FACS-sorted repertoires.

The material was PBMCs, obtained on the day of the yellow fever booster vaccination. This clonotype originated in a man in his thirties or forties who received the YFV17D yellow fever vaccine. The chain combines TRBV19 with TRBJ1-1, with D maybe TRBD1 (6 bases). The CDR3 sequence: CASKGVSGRWSEAFF. As DNA, the CDR3 is TGTGCCAGTAAGGGGGTTTCGGGCCGGTGGTCTGAAGCTTTCTTT. The variable domain in full, with the rest retrieved from reference TRBV19 and TRBJ1-1, is DGGITQSPKYLFRKEGQNVTLSCEQNLNHDAMYWYRQDPGQGLRLIYYSQIVNDFQKGDIAEGYSVSREKKESFPLTVTSAQKNPTAFYLCASKGVSGRWSEAFFGQGTRLTVV.